The 24 T cell receptor beta chains given below trace back to one sample, sequenced in a study of T cell changes during pregnancy in multiple sclerosis. Clones were sequenced by immunoSEQ multiplex PCR, and TCRdb holds only the in-frame ones, with some missing. In the table there are approximately 80,000 clones, approximately 92% of which are singletons. The sequencing here drew on peripheral blood, taken in the second trimester of pregnancy. The receptor source for this set is a female donor in good health, enrolled as a control in a pregnancy study.

The rearrangement uses TRBV11-2 and TRBJ1-1, with D hard to call. The CDR3 loop spans 13 amino acids. Germline lookup yields CDR1 SGHAT and CDR2 FQNNGV. The ends were cut back, 5 bases at V and 5 bases at J, with 12 bases in the middle. The CDR3 spells CASSPSRQTEAFF. In DNA, the CDR3 is TGTGCCAGCAGCCCTAGCCGACAAACTGAAGCTTTCTTT.

The rearrangement uses TRBV5-6 and TRBJ2-3; 13 nucleotides match TRBD2. The CDR3 consists of 14 residues. Germline CDR1 and CDR2: SGHDT and YYEEEE. Unmatched junction bases numbered 3, after V lost 3 bases and J lost 8 bases. Here the CDR3 reads CASSYTSGGGTQYF. CDR3 in DNA: TGTGCCAGCAGCTATACTAGCGGGGGGGGTACGCAGTATTTT.

J is TRBJ2-3 and V is TRBV5-1; TRBD2 matches at 10 bases. Germline CDR1 is SGHRS and CDR2 is YFSETQ. This CDR3 has 16 amino acids. V was clipped by 1 base and J by 4 bases; unmatched bases: 6. The chain's CDR3 is CASSLYPSGGSDTQYF. For the CDR3, the DNA is TGCGCCAGCAGCTTGTATCCTAGCGGGGGATCAGATACGCAGTATTTT.

The chain has TRBV25-1 and TRBJ1-2, with a possible D match to TRBD1 (6 bases). In germline, CDR1 is MGHDK, CDR2 SYGVNS. The CDR3 is 15 residues long. V gave up 0 bases and J gave up 6 bases, with 14 bases separating them. In DNA, the CDR3 is TGTGCCAGCAGTGAATATCTAAGGACAGACGATGGCTACACCTTC. It translates to CASSEYLRTDDGYTF.

The CDR3 loop is CAWGGADYGYTF. The CDR3 DNA follows: TGTGCCTGGGGGGGGGCCGACTATGGCTACACCTTC. The genes are TRBV30 and TRBJ1-2, with a possible D match to TRBD1 (6 bases). Germline CDR1 is GTSNPN and CDR2 is SVGIG (reference sequence). The CDR3 is 12 residues long. With 5 bases removed from V and 3 bases from J, the gap between germline ends came to 10 bases.

V usage is TRBV5-4 and J usage is TRBJ1-1; D is uncertain. V lost 7 bases and J 5 bases, leaving 15 bases between the germline ends. Germline V CDR1 and CDR2: SGHNT, YYREEE (reference sequence). CDR3 length: 13 amino acids. CDR3 in DNA: TGTGCCAGCCTAGCCGCGGGCGAGACTGAAGCTTTCTTT. It yields the protein CASLAAGETEAFF.

CDR3 protein: CASSGGAGEPFGTQYF. The CDR3 bases are TGTGCCAGCAGCGGGGGGGCGGGGGAGCCATTTGGTACGCAGTATTTT. The rearrangement joins TRBV9 to TRBJ2-3; D possibly corresponds to TRBD2 (7 bases). The CDR3 extends over 16 amino acids. The germline V gene encodes CDR1 SGDLS and CDR2 YYNGEE. Between the trimmed V and J ends, which lost 3 bases and 8 bases, there was a span of 22 bases.

The chain joins TRBV5-4 to TRBJ2-7; TRBD1 is a possible D gene (6 bases). V shed 4 bases and J shed 7 bases, with 15 bases lying between them. Germline lookup yields CDR1 SGHNT and CDR2 YYREEE (reference sequence). The CDR3 loop spans 13 amino acids. The CDR3 DNA is TGTGCCAGCAGCACGGACAGTTTGGGAGAGCAGTACTTC. Translated: CASSTDSLGEQYF.

The J gene is TRBJ2-5, the V gene TRBV5-4; 13 bases match TRBD2. This CDR3 region has 15 residues. The J segment lost 5 bases and the V segment lost 4 bases, leaving 5 bases of the junction unmatched. Germline lookup yields CDR1 SGHNT and CDR2 YYREEE (reference sequence). CDR3 DNA: TGTGCCAGCAGCCCCGGGACTAGCGGGGACGAGACCCAGTACTTC. It translates to CASSPGTSGDETQYF.

This clone occurred a few times. This chain links TRBV9 with TRBJ1-6; no definite D call. The CDR3 extends over 14 amino acids. The germline V gene has CDR1 SGDLS and CDR2 YYNGEE. Trimming pared 3 bases from V and 7 bases from J, leaving 11 bases between. The CDR3 region is CASSAYPQNSPLHF. The CDR3 DNA sequence: TGTGCCAGCAGCGCCTACCCACAGAATTCACCCCTCCACTTT.

This clone was detected a few times. The chain recombines TRBV18 with TRBJ1-1, with 7 bases fitting TRBD1. The J segment lost 0 bases and the V segment lost 4 bases, leaving 5 bases of the junction unmatched. There are 15 residues in the CDR3. CDR1 and CDR2 from the germline V gene are KGHSH and LQKENI. The CDR3 loop reads CASSQSDRVNTEAFF. The CDR3 bases are TGTGCCAGCTCACAAAGCGACAGGGTGAACACTGAAGCTTTCTTT.

The J gene is TRBJ2-1, the V gene TRBV7-3, with D possibly being TRBD2 (6 bases). Per germline, CDR1 SGHTA and CDR2 FQGTGA. V was cut by 8 bases and J by 1 base, with 9 bases left in between. This CDR3 region has 13 residues. The CDR3 coding sequence is TGTGCCAGCGGTGGGGGGTCCTACAATGAGCAGTTCTTC. Translated: CASGGGSYNEQFF.

The gene calls are TRBV2 and TRBJ2-5, with D tentatively TRBD1 (6 bases). CDR1 and CDR2 (germline): SNHLY, FYNNEI. The V end was cut by 6 bases, the J end by 2 bases, with 10 bases between. The CDR3 covers 13 residues. The CDR3 reads CASRDDRQETQYF. The CDR3 DNA reads TGTGCCAGCAGGGATGACAGGCAAGAGACCCAGTACTTC.

This sequence joins TRBV5-4 and TRBJ1-6; no firm D call. V was cut by 4 bases and J by 9 bases, with 20 bases left in between. The germline gives CDR1 SGHNT, CDR2 YYREEE (reference sequence). The CDR3 is 16 residues long. The chain's CDR3 is CASSLPRAAEGSPLHF. As DNA, the CDR3 is TGTGCCAGCAGCCTCCCGCGTGCGGCGGAGGGTTCACCCCTCCACTTT.

This chain links TRBV10-3 with TRBJ2-7, with a weak D call TRBD2 (7 bases). Trimming removed 4 bases from V and 5 bases from J, with 18 bases in between. CDR3 length: 15 residues. From germline, CDR1 is ENHRY and CDR2 SYGVKD. CDR3 region: CAISASGGASNEQYF. The CDR3, as DNA: TGTGCCATCAGTGCATCTGGGGGGGCGTCCAACGAGCAGTACTTC.

This clone was seen once. The chain carries TRBV30 and TRBJ2-2, with TRBD2 as a possible D gene (6 bases). Germline CDR1 reads GTSNPN; CDR2 reads SVGIG (reference sequence). The CDR3 runs to 15 residues. V lost 3 bases and J lost 2, with 13 bases in between. This CDR3 reads CAWRRGGTNTGELFF. In DNA form, the CDR3 reads TGTGCCTGGAGGAGGGGCGGGACTAACACCGGGGAGCTGTTTTTT.

This chain links TRBV29-1 with TRBJ2-7; no firm D call. V was shortened by 1 base and J by 0 bases, with 10 bases between the two germline ends. This CDR3 spans 14 amino acids. Germline V gene data show CDR1 as SQVTM and CDR2 as ANQGSEA. The CDR3 DNA reads TGCAGCGTTGAAGTTGGTGGCAGCTCCTACGAGCAGTACTTC. Translating it yields CSVEVGGSSYEQYF.

The V gene is TRBV14, the J gene TRBJ2-7; 9 nucleotides agree with TRBD1. The CDR3 is 15 residues long. V gave up 3 bases and J gave up 5 bases; unmatched junction bases: 8. Germline assignment: CDR1 SGHDN and CDR2 FVKESK. CDR3 amino acids: CASSQTGQGRDEQYF. The CDR3 bases are TGTGCCAGCAGCCAGACGGGACAGGGTCGCGACGAGCAGTACTTC. The full variable domain, its missing parts supplied by reference TRBV14 and TRBJ2-7, is EAGVTQFPSHSVIEKGQTVTLRCDPISGHDNLYWYRRVMGKEIKFLLHFVKESKQDESGMPNNRFLAERTGGTYSTLKVQPAELEDSGVYFCASSQTGQGRDEQYFGPGTRLTVT.

V gene TRBV19 combines with J gene TRBJ2-3; perhaps TRBD1 as D (6 bases). The CDR3 has 16 residues. Trimming took 5 bases from V and 4 from J, leaving 19 bases between them. CDR1 LNHDA and CDR2 SQIVND come from the germline V gene (reference sequence). The chain's CDR3 is CASSQDRSRGADTQYF. CDR3 nucleotides: TGTGCCAGTAGTCAAGACAGGTCCCGAGGGGCAGATACGCAGTATTTT.

The chain recombines TRBV14 with TRBJ2-7; possibly TRBD1 for D (6 bases). Looked up from germline, CDR1 is SGHDN and CDR2 is FVKESK. This CDR3 comprises 19 residues. With 4 bases removed from V and 2 bases from J, the gap between germline ends came to 27 bases. In DNA, the CDR3 is TGTGCCAGCAGCCTCGCAATTTCCGACAGGCCCTCTACCCCCTACGAGCAGTACTTC. It translates to CASSLAISDRPSTPYEQYF.

The chain couples TRBV27 to TRBJ2-5; D unclear. The CDR3 sequence is 14 residues long. Trimming took off 2 bases at V and 4 bases at J, with 11 bases between the two ends. CDR1 is MNHEY, CDR2 SMNVEV, per germline (reference sequence). DNA for the CDR3: TGTGCCAGCAGTTTAGTTTTCGGTGCAGAGACCCAGTACTTC. It encodes CASSLVFGAETQYF.

V usage is TRBV4-3 and J usage is TRBJ1-2, with D perhaps matching TRBD1 (5 bases). Trimming cost V 3 bases and J 5 bases, with 19 bases left between them. Germline CDR1 is LGHNA and CDR2 is YSLEER. The CDR3 spans 16 residues. CDR3 sequence reads: CASSQGHPRAGYGYTF. CDR3 nucleotide sequence: TGCGCCAGCAGCCAGGGTCACCCCAGGGCGGGATATGGCTACACCTTC.

The chain combines TRBV7-2 with TRBJ1-5; 7 nucleotides align to TRBD1. Germline CDR1 SGHTA, CDR2 FQGNSA. The J segment lost 6 bases and the V segment lost 4 bases, leaving 6 bases of the junction unmatched. The CDR3 sequence is 14 residues long. CDR3 bases: TGTGCCAGCAGCTCGAGGCAGGGGGGTCAGCCCCAGCATTTT. Translation: CASSSRQGGQPQHF. Looking up the rest from reference TRBV7-2 and TRBJ1-5 gives the full variable domain: GAGVSQSPSNKVTEKGKDVELRCDPISGHTALYWYRQSLGQGLEFLIYFQGNSAPDKSGLPSDRFSAERTGGSVSTLTIQRTQQEDSAVYLCASSSRQGGQPQHFGDGTRLSIL.

The chain employs TRBV2 and TRBJ2-2; 8 nucleotides line up with TRBD2. Per germline, CDR1 SNHLY and CDR2 FYNNEI. This CDR3 is built from 16 residues. J was trimmed by 0 bases and V by 4 bases; bases with no gene match: 4. The CDR3 DNA sequence: TGTGCCAGCAGTGTTGGCGGGGGGTCGAACACCGGGGAGCTGTTTTTT. Translating gives CASSVGGGSNTGELFF.